This TCR beta chain was captured in a study of blood T cell repertoires in COVID-19. Study information: Sites in the United States, Italy and Spain provided acute and convalescent COVID-19 samples. In each case, the material was cDNA or gDNA derived from T cells, B-cell-depleted T cells, or PBMCs.

Original methodology: Estimation of nucleated cell counts was performed using reference gene primer amplification. Clones were sequenced by immunoSEQ multiplex PCR, and TCRdb holds only the in-frame ones, with some missing. V and J calls and clone size are copied from that table; D and trimming were computed from the DNA. There are 85,000 to 90,000 clones in the sample; under 85% occur only once, and about 10% lies in the top ten. CDR3 length: 15 residues. Trimming took 1 base from V and 0 from J; bases not matched to a gene: 2. The germline gives CDR1 SGHAT, CDR2 FQDESV (reference sequence). The chain has TRBV11-1 and TRBJ1-1; 7 bases fit TRBD1. This clonotype originated in a man aged 65 to 79 with acute or convalescent COVID-19. The sample taken for sequencing was peripheral blood. The CDR3 here is CASSLGQGMNTEAFF. The CDR3 coding sequence is TGTGCCAGCAGCTTAGGACAGGGAATGAACACTGAAGCTTTCTTT.